The clone carrying this TCR beta chain was observed many times. The data are from a study of T cells in Graves' hyperthyroidism and ophthalmopathy. Template material for amplifying TCR beta CDR3 regions consisted of RNA transcripts. The primer set for the first-round RT-PCR of the TCR CDR3 was HTBI. MiXCR, run by TCRdb on the multiplex PCR reads, gives a single entry per CDR3 protein. The data hold some 800,000 distinct CDR3 sequences, with 35% to 45% observed a single time. Germline lookup yields CDR1 LNHNV and CDR2 YYDKDF (reference sequence). The CDR3 totals 13 residues. The ends were cut back, 0 bases at V and 6 bases at J, with 9 bases in the middle.

The chain has TRBV15 and TRBJ2-7; D gene unclear. Sequencing was carried out using blood. The TCR was taken from a man between 18 and 35 years old with Graves' hyperthyroidism. The CDR3 sequence: CATSREVRVEQYF. DNA for the CDR3: TGTGCCACCAGCAGAGAGGTCCGTGTCGAGCAGTACTTC.